This T cell receptor (beta chain) was found in a study of shared clonotypes between healthy human individuals. Across the whole study: Aged 18 to 49, the donors were a couple of women and three men.

Germline CDR1 is SGHTA and CDR2 is FQGNSA. Trimming removed 1 base at V and 7 bases at J, with 11 bases between. This CDR3 contains 13 residues. TCRdb's table, derived via immunoSEQ multiplex PCR, lists solely in-frame clones and lacks some. The sample has a few million clones, around 94% seen once. Only Caucasian adults living in Nashville, Tennessee made up the donor group. This chain connects TRBV7-2 to TRBJ2-7; possible D gene TRBD1, 6 bases. This clonotype originated in a man in his late teens or twenties in good health. Sequencing used naive CD4+ T cells sorted from blood. The sample's subset: CD45RA+ positively selected. CDR3 DNA: TGTGCCAGCAGCTTAGTTGCAGGGGAGGAGCAGTACTTC. Its translation is CASSLVAGEEQYF.